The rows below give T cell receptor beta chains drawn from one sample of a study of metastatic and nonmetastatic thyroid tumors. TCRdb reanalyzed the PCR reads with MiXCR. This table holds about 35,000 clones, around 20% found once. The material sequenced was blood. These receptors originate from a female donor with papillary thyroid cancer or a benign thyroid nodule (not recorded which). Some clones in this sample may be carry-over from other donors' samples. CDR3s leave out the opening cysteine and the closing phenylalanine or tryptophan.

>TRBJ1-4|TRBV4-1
ASSLAGTGVEKLF
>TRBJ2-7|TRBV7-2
ASSLSRGEEQY
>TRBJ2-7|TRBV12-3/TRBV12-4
ASRRLASAYEQY
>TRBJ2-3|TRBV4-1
ASSPALTSTDTQY
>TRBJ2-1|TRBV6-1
ASSPRAAYNEQF
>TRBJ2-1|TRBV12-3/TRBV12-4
ASISPWAGQF
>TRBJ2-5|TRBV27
ASSFSGHRAVQETQY
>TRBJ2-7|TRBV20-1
SARVRDYEQY
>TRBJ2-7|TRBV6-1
ASSEGYEQY
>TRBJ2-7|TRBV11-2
ASSLSLAEYEQY
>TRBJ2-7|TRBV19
ASMDRDSYEQY
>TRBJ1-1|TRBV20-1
SARRGQTNTEAF
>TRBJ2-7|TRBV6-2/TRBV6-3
ASNRQGPYEQY
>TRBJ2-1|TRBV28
ASSGPGTGGAGEQF
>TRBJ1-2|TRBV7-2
ASSPGQTYGYT
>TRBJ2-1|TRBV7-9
ASRWGRANNEQF
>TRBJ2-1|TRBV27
ASSLGTGVNEQF
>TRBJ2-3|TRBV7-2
ASSRTSPDTQY
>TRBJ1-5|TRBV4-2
ASSQDRVTGQPQH
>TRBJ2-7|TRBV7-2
ASSLPLDEQY
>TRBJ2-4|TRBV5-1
ASSHGQPGAKNIQY
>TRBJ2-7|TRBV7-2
ASSFDPYEQY
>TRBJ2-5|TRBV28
ASRGAGEAETQY
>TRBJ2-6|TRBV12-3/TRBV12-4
ASRSGHSGANVLT
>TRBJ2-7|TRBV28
ASSYSMQETYEQY
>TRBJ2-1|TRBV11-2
ASSLHVVSYNEQF
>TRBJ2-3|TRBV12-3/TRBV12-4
ASRPPRDASTDTQY
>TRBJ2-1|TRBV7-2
ASSLMGQGWDEQF
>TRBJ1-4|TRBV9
ASSQTATNEKLF
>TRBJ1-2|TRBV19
ASSWGPANYGYT
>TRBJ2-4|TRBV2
ASSELKNIQY
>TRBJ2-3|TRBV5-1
AISLQGFERPLLMQY
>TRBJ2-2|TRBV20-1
SAARQGANTGELF
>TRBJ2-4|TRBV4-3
ASSQDGTRGVVIQY
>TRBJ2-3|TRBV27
ASSFSYTDTQY
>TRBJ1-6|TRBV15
ATSMRQGYYNSPLH
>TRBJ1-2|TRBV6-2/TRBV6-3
ASSYSDRGYGYT
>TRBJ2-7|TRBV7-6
ASSSTSFHEQY
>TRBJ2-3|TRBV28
ASSSTENTQY
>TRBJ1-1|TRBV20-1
SASGDSRNTEAF
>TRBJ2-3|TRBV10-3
AISVGVTHY
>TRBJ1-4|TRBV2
ASSVWEGNEKLF
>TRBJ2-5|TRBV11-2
ASNIDRKRQGIQETQY
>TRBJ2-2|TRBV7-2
ASKVAGGPVTGELF
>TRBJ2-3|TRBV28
ASSLGDTQY
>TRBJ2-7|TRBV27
ASGAYEQY
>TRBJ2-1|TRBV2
ASSEWASGKQF
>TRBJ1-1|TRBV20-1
SARDVGRVNTEAS
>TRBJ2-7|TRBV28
ASSYQQGLHYEQY
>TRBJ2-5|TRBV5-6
ASSLGGRMETQY
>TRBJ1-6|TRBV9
ASTAGLLPSPLH
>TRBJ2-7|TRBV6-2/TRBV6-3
ASSLRAYEQY
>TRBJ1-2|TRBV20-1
SATVSGRILSYGYT
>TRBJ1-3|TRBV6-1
ASSEGSRISSGNTIY
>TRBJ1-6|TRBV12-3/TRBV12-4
ASSLGYGAPLH
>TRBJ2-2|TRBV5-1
ASSLGDGSNTGELF
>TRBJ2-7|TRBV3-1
ASSQTFGGGLYEQY